This T cell receptor beta chain was recorded in a study of blood T cell repertoires in COVID-19 (dated by TCRdb to about 2020). The study in broad terms: The collaborator samples originated in the United States, Italy and Spain and spanned the acute and convalescent phases of COVID-19. The material from the prospective study consisted of cDNA or gDNA derived from T cells, B-cell-depleted T cells, or PBMCs. Subjects who had been exposed to COVID-19, were actively infected with it, or had recovered from it provided the deeply sampled blood TCRbeta repertoires that made up the dataset. The repertoires were released in a freely available public database meant as a resource for research on the immune response to SARS-CoV-2. Samples came from the ongoing ImmuneRACE study (first 160 participants) plus 1,254 subjects from 6 global collaborators. The sample metadata nearly always contained a de-identified subject ID, COVID-19 status, age in years and sex. Where available, HLA class I and class II types were taken from metadata supplied by the sample provider and were not determined by assay-based typing.

What the work shows at the level of the full study, not this receptor alone: The amount of clinical and demographic metadata varied by source and participant and was provided uncurated.

In the case of this clone: The antigen this receptor binds is unknown. Per-base qualities were not stored, and no clone one base away is much larger. The same CDR3 arises from other DNA sequences in this sample as well.

TCRbeta CDR3 regions were amplified from genomic DNA using the immunoSEQ Assay, a bias-controlled multiplex PCR. As for the original processing: Nucleated cell counts per sample were estimated from amplification of reference gene primers within the assay. To quantify the absolute abundance of each unique TCRbeta CDR3 rearrangement, sequence reads were collapsed and filtered. For each sample, productive Simpson clonality was calculated as the square root of Simpson's diversity index across productive rearrangements. Not all clones reach the TCRdb copy of this immuneACCESS table, which keeps in-frame sequences only. Checked studies attribute under half of the gap to unresolved V genes and leave the rest unexplained. V, J and clone size were drawn from that table, and D and trimming were deduced from the DNA. The sample yields around 60,000 clones; about 75% were counted once. About 30% of the sample is in the top ten clones.

CDR1 and CDR2, looked up from the germline V gene, are ENHRY and SYGVKD. The CDR3 sequence holds 15 residues, the cysteine and phenylalanine included. The CDR3 DNA has 45 bases and is translated from base 1. Trimming costs V 4 bases and J 2 bases, and their ends lie 13 bases apart. Whole blood was collected in K2EDTA tubes by collaborating institutions according to the institutions' own protocols. For TCRbeta analysis, collaborators shipped samples in one of three forms: frozen whole blood, isolated PBMCs, or DNA extracted from either of those sample types. The clonotype originates from a human donor in a cohort sampled during active COVID-19. The specimen was peripheral blood. Rearrangement joined TRBV10-3 to TRBJ2-3; TRBD2 is a weak D gene call, 6 bases matching. The CDR3 reads CAISGRGTTTDTQYF. The nucleotide sequence is given as TGTGCCATCAGTGGGCGGGGTACTACCACAGATACGCAGTATTTT.